This T cell receptor (beta chain) was retrieved from a study of neurological immune-mediated disorders. This clonotype was seen repeatedly, ten times or more. The team produced cDNA through 5'RACE using 10-nucleotide random UMIs. Each CDR3 protein is one row after TCRdb ran MiXCR on the 5' RACE reads. The table records about 80,000 distinct CDR3 sequences, about 9.4% of them present only once. Sample: PBMCs. The TCR comes from a man aged 50 or older in good health.

The CDR3 DNA reads TGCAGTGCTAGCGGTCCGGCTGCATTGCAGTTCTTC. This codes for CSASGPAALQFF. The rearrangement uses TRBV20-1 and TRBJ2-1; D not resolved. The germline V gene has CDR1 DFQATT and CDR2 SNEGSKA (reference sequence). With 3 bases removed from V and 12 bases from J, the gap between germline ends came to 15 bases. CDR3 length: 12 residues.